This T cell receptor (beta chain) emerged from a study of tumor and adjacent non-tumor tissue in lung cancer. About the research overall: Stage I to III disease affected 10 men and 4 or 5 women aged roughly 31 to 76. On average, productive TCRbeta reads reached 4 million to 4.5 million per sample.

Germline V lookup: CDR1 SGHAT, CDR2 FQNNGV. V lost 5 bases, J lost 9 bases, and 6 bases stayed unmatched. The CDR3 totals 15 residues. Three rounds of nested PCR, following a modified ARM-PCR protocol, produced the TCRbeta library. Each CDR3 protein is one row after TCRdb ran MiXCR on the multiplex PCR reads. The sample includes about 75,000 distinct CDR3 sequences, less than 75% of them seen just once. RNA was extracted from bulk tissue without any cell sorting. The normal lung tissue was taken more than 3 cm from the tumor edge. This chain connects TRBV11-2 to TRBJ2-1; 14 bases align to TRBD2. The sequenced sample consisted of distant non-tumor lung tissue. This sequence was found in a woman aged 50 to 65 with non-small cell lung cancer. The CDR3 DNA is TGTGCCAGCAGCACGGGGACTAGCGGGAGTGGTGAGCAGTTCTTC. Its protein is CASSTGTSGSGEQFF.